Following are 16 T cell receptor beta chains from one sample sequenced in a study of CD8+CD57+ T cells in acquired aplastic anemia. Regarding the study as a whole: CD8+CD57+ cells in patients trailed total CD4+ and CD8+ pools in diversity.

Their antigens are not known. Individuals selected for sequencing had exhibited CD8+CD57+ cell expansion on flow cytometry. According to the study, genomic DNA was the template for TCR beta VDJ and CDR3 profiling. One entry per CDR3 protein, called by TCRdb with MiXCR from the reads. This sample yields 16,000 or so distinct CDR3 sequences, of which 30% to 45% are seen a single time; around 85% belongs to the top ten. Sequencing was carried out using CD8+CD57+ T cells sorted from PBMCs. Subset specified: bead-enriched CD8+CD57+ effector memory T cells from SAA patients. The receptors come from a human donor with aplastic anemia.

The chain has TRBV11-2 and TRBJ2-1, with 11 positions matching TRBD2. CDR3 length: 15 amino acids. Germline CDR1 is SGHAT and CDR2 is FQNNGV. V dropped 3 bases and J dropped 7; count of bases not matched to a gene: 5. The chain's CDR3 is CASSLEGLAVNEQFF. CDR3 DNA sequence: TGTGCCAGCAGCTTGGAGGGACTAGCGGTGAATGAGCAGTTCTTC.

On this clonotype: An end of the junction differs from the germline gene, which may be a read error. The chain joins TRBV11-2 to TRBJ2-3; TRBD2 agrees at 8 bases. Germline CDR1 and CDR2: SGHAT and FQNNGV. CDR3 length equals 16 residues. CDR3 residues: CAGSPPGTRIADTQYF. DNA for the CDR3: TGTGCCGGCAGCCCTCCCGGGACTAGAATCGCAGATACGCAGTATTTT.

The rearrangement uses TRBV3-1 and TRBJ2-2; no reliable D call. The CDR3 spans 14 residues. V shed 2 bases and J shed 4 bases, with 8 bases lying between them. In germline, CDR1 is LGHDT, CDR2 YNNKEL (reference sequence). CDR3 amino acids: CASSQLQSTGELFF. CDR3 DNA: TGTGCCAGCAGCCAATTACAGTCCACCGGGGAGCTGTTTTTT.

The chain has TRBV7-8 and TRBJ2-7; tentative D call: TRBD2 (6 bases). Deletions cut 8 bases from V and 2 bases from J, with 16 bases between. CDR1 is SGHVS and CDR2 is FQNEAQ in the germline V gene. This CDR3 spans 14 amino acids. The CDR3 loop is CASPRGTVAYEQYF. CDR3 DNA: TGTGCCAGCCCCCGGGGGACTGTAGCCTACGAGCAGTACTTC.

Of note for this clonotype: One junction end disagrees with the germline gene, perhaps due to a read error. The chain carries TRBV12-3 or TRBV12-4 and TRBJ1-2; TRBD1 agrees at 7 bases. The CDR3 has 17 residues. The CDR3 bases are TGTGCCAGCAGTTTACAAGGCAGGGGGATAAATAACTATAGCTACACCTTC. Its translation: CASSLQGRGINNYSYTF.

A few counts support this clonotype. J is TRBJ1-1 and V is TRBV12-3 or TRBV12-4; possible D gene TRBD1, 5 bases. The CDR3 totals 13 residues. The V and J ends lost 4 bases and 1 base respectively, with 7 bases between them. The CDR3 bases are TGTGCCAGCAGTTCAGGGTGGAACACTGAAGCTTTCTTT. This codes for CASSSGWNTEAFF.

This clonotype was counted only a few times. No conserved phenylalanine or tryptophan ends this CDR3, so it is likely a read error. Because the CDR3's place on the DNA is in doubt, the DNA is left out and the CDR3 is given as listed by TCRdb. CDR3 loop: CASSLIWGANEQLL. The chain is built from TRBV5-1 and TRBJ2-1; TRBD1 reflects the table's D call only, with no check against the DNA. Germline loops: CDR1 SGHRS, CDR2 YFSETQ. The CDR3 totals 14 residues, both ends included.

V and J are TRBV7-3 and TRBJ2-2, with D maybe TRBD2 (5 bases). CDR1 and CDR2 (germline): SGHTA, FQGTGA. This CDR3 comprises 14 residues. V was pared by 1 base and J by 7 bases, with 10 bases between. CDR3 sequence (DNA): TGTGCCAGCAGCTTAAGCGCGGGTTTCGGGGAGCTGTTTTTT. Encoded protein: CASSLSAGFGELFF.

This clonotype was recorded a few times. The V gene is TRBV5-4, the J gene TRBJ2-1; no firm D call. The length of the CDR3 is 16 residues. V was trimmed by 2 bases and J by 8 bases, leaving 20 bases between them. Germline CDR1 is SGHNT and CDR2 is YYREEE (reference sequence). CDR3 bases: TGTGCCAGCAGCTTCCCATTTAAGCGAGAGGTGGATGAGCAGTTCTTC. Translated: CASSFPFKREVDEQFF.

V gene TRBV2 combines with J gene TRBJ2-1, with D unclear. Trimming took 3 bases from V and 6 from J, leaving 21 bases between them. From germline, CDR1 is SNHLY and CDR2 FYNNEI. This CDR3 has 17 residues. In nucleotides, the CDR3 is TGTGCCAGCAGTGAGCGGCTAGTCCCCCCTCTGGGCAATGAGCAGTTCTTC. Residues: CASSERLVPPLGNEQFF.

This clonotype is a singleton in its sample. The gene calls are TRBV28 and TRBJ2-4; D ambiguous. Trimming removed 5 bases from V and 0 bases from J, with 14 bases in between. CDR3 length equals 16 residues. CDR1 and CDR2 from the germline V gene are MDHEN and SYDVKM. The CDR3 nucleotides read TGTGCCAGCAGTAAAGTGGAGACACTAGCCAAAAACATTCAGTACTTC. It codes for CASSKVETLAKNIQYF.

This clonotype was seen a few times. The CDR3 nucleotides are TGCGCCAGCAAAGCACGTCGGACCTCTGGAAACACCATATATTTT. Its protein product is CASKARRTSGNTIYF. The chain has TRBV10-2 and TRBJ1-3; D is unresolved. This CDR3 has 15 residues. V was cut by 7 bases and J by 0 bases, with 13 bases left in between. Germline-derived CDR1 and CDR2 are WSHSY and SAAADI.

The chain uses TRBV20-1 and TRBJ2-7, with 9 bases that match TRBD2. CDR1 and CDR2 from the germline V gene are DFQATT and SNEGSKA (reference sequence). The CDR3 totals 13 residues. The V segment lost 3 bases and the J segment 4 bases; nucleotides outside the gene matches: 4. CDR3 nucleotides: TGCAGTGCTAGTAGCGGGAGAGGGTACGAGCAGTACTTC. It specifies CSASSGRGYEQYF.

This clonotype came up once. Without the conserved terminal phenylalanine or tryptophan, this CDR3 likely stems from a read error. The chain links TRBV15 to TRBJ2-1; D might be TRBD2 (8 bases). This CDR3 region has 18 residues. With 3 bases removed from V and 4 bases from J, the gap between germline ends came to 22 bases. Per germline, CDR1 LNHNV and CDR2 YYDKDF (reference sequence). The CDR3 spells CATSSTEGAGGSYNEQFL. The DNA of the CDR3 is TGTGCCACCAGCAGCACCGAGGGGGCGGGGGGTTCATACAATGAGCAGTTCCTC.

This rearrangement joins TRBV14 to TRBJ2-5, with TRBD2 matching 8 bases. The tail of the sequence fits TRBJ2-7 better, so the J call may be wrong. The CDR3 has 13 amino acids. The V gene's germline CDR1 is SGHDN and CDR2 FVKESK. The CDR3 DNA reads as TGTGCCAGCAGCCCGGGGGGGAGGGACGAGCAGTACTTC. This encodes CASSPGGRDEQYF.

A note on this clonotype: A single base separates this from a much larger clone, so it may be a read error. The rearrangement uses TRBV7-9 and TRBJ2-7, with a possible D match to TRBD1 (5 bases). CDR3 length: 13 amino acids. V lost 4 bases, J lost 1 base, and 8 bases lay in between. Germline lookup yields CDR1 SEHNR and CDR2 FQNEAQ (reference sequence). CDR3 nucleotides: TGTGCCAGCAGCTCAGGGAAATCCTACGAGCAGTACTTC. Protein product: CASSSGKSYEQYF.